These T cell receptor beta chains were read from a single sample in a study of T cell repertoires in cytomegalovirus infection. A single record per CDR3 protein comes from TCRdb applying MiXCR to the reads. The table records fewer than 300,000 distinct CDR3 sequences, 25% of them present only once. Sequencing was performed on PBMCs. All receptors derive from a human donor in good health (CMV status not recorded). Some clones in this sample may be carry-over from other donors' samples. Each CDR3 is given with its conserved first and last residue. The order of the fields is V gene, D gene, clone size, J gene, CDR3 DNA, CDR3 protein. A D gene is named only where the DNA matches it firmly. Only part of the rows carry a size: once, few, many, or a class if the clone is expanded.

TRBV7-8	-	many	TRBJ2-5	TGTGCCAGCAGCTTAGAACGCCAAGAGACCCAGTACTTC	CASSLERQETQYF
TRBV7-6	-	-	TRBJ1-6	TGTGCCAGCAGCTTAAGCCGGGACAAATCTTCACCCCTCCACTTT	CASSLSRDKSSPLHF
TRBV10-3	-	few	TRBJ2-1	TGTGCCATCAGTCAGGACCGGTCCTTGTATGAGCAGTTCTTC	CAISQDRSLYEQFF
TRBV14	TRBD1	few	TRBJ2-5	TGTGCCAGCAGCCCCCGCCGGACAGGGCAAGAGACCCAGTACTTC	CASSPRRTGQETQYF
TRBV7-2	TRBD1	many	TRBJ2-7	TGTGCCAGCAGCTTAGCCTTTGGACAGGGCTACGAGCAGTACTTC	CASSLAFGQGYEQYF
TRBV4-2	-	-	TRBJ1-4	TGTGCCAGCAGCCAACTCAGTGAAAAACTGTTTTTT	CASSQLSEKLFF
TRBV7-2	-	many	TRBJ2-3	TGTGCCAGCAGCACGGGGGTTCGGGATACGCAGTATTTT	CASSTGVRDTQYF
TRBV18	TRBD1	-	TRBJ2-7	TGTGCCAGCTCACCTTATGGACAGGGGGTCGAGCAGTACTTC	CASSPYGQGVEQYF
TRBV27	-	-	TRBJ2-6	TGTGCCAGCAGTTTAGGTACTCTCTCTGGGGCCAACGTCCTGACTTTC	CASSLGTLSGANVLTF
TRBV5-4	TRBD2	few	TRBJ2-3	TGTGCCAGCAATCTAGGCGGGAGTGGGCCAGATACGCAGTATTTT	CASNLGGSGPDTQYF
TRBV7-2	-	many	TRBJ2-5	TGTGCCAGCAGCCCTCGGGGTCCAGAGACCCAGTACTTC	CASSPRGPETQYF
TRBV5-4	-	-	TRBJ2-1	TGTGCCAGCAGCATGGATTCAGGCGGCTACAATGAGCAGTTCTTC	CASSMDSGGYNEQFF
TRBV7-2	TRBD2	many	TRBJ2-7	TGTGCCAGCAGCCCCCGTCGGGCGGGGGGGCGAGAGCAGTACTTC	CASSPRRAGGREQYF
TRBV28	-	medium-sized	TRBJ2-7	TGTGCCAGCAGTCCAATACTAGAAGCCTACGAGCAGTACTTC	CASSPILEAYEQYF
TRBV28	TRBD1	many	TRBJ1-1	TGTGCCAGCATTAAGGACAGGGGGCGTCGCACTGAAGCTTTCTTT	CASIKDRGRRTEAFF
TRBV28	-	-	TRBJ1-5	TGTGCCAGCACATGGGGGGATCAGCCCCAGCATTTT	CASTWGDQPQHF
TRBV5-1	-	-	TRBJ2-1	TGCGCCAGCAGCGGGACCGGGACAAGAAATGAGCAGTTCTTC	CASSGTGTRNEQFF
TRBV7-2	-	many	TRBJ2-1	TGTGCCAGCAGCTTTTCCAGACACAATGAGCAGTTCTTC	CASSFSRHNEQFF
TRBV7-2	-	many	TRBJ2-7	TGTGCCAGCAGCTTAAGCCTCGGAGCCTACGAGCAGTACTTC	CASSLSLGAYEQYF
TRBV5-4	TRBD1	few	TRBJ1-2	TGTGCCAGCAGTTATGGACAGGAAGGTGGCTACACCTTC	CASSYGQEGGYTF
TRBV6-5	-	few	TRBJ1-5	TGTGCCAGCAGTAGAATCGGCGGCAATCAGCCCCAGCATTTT	CASSRIGGNQPQHF
TRBV4-1	-	many	TRBJ1-2	TGCGCCAGCAGCCAAGCAGACCTTAACTATGGCTACACCTTC	CASSQADLNYGYTF
TRBV28	-	once	TRBJ1-5	TGTGCCAGCAGTTTACCCCGGGCCGTTGCGCCCCAGCATTTT	CASSLPRAVAPQHF
TRBV20-1	-	-	TRBJ2-5	TGCAGTGCTAGTCGAACGACCCAGTACTTC	CSASRTTQYF
TRBV4-3	TRBD2	-	TRBJ2-3	TGCGCCAGCAGCAGGGCTAGCGGAGTGGTCGATACGCAGTATTTT	CASSRASGVVDTQYF
TRBV27	TRBD1	few	TRBJ1-5	TGTGCCAGCCGGACAGGGCCCAATCAGCCCCAGCATTTT	CASRTGPNQPQHF
TRBV5-1	-	few	TRBJ1-3	TGCGCCAGCAGCGAGGGCTCTGGAAACACCATATATTTT	CASSEGSGNTIYF
TRBV7-4	-	-	TRBJ1-6	TGTGCCAGCAGCTTCACCGGGGGTAATTCACCCCTCCACTTT	CASSFTGGNSPLHF
TRBV4-2	TRBD1	few	TRBJ2-5	TGTGCCAGCAGCCAAGATGCAGGGGGCATGGAGACCCAGTACTTC	CASSQDAGGMETQYF
TRBV7-2	-	many	TRBJ1-5	TGTGCCAGCAGTTACAGTAACGGTTGGCCCCAGCATTTT	CASSYSNGWPQHF
TRBV7-3	TRBD1	-	TRBJ2-3	TGTGCCAGCAGCCCAGACAGGGGCGCAGATACGCAGTATTTT	CASSPDRGADTQYF
TRBV15	TRBD1	-	TRBJ1-4	TGTGCCACCAGCAGAGTTCGACAGGGGGGGGAAAAACTGTTTTTT	CATSRVRQGGEKLFF
TRBV11-2	-	-	TRBJ2-4	TGTGCCAGCAGCTTAAAAGGGGACATTCAGTACTTC	CASSLKGDIQYF
TRBV7-2	-	few	TRBJ2-1	TGTGCCAGCAGCCAGGGGTTTCGGCAGTTCTTC	CASSQGFRQFF
TRBV7-2	-	many	TRBJ1-2	TGTGCCAGCAGCTCACGACAGCCGTACCCCTATGGCTACACCTTC	CASSSRQPYPYGYTF
TRBV7-3	TRBD1	many	TRBJ1-1	TGTGCCAGCAGCGCAGGGGGCTACCCCACTGAAGCTTTCTTT	CASSAGGYPTEAFF
TRBV7-2	-	many	TRBJ2-1	TGTGCCAGCAGCTTAGCCAACCTGAACCTTCTAGGAGAGCAGTTCTTC	CASSLANLNLLGEQFF
TRBV20-1	TRBD2	-	TRBJ2-3	TGCAGTGCCACCTTAGCGGGGGGGAGCACAGATACGCAGTATTTT	CSATLAGGSTDTQYF